This T cell receptor beta chain was found in a study of blood T cell repertoires in COVID-19. Those enrolled in Seattle joined during active infection and were followed longitudinally afterward. The assay was immunoSEQ multiplex PCR, and TCRdb's table has in-frame clones only and misses some. The data contain about 200,000 clones, more than 75% of them singletons. Between the trimmed V and J ends, which lost 6 bases and 3 bases, there was a span of 11 bases. The CDR3 consists of 13 residues. Germline V gene sequence: CDR1 MNHEY, CDR2 SMNVEV (reference sequence). The sample consisted of peripheral blood. The V call is TRBV27, the J call TRBJ1-2, with D possibly matching TRBD1 (5 bases). The clonotype originates from a woman aged 40-49 years with COVID-19, enrolled during active disease. CDR3 in amino acids: CASSVSGDYGYTF. In DNA form, the CDR3 reads TGTGCCAGCAGCGTGTCGGGGGACTATGGCTACACCTTC.